A single T cell receptor beta chain is shown here with its context. Antigen unknown. These data belong to a study of T cell repertoires in cytomegalovirus infection. As for the study in general: Both recently identified HLA-C-restricted and well-studied HLA-B-restricted CMV epitopes were used in the study. It was the public TCR beta signatures that indicated both CMV infection and matching HLA type.

Study results and caveats: CMV carriers having the relevant HLA were flagged by cumulative public TCR beta family frequency. Predominance within the ex vivo response was attributable to HLA-C-restricted CMV-specific TCR beta clonotypes.

Germline CDR1 is SEHNR and CDR2 is FQNEAQ (reference sequence). The CDR3 loop spans 14 amino acids. V was clipped by 4 bases and J by 2 bases, with 10 bases between them. MiXCR, run by TCRdb on the reads, gives a single entry per CDR3 protein. The sample yields about 830,000 distinct CDR3 sequences, roughly 33% seen once. The TCR sequence derives from a human donor in good health (CMV status not recorded). Some clones in this sample may be carry-over from other donors' samples. The sequences come from cultured CD8+ T cells from PBMCs, collected from culture after CMV antigen stimulation. The V call is TRBV7-9, the J call TRBJ2-3; possible D gene TRBD1, 6 bases. For the CDR3, the DNA is TGTGCCAGCAGCTCATGGGACAACACAGATACGCAGTATTTT. Encoded protein: CASSSWDNTDTQYF.